A few counts support the clone carrying this TCR beta chain. This sample is drawn from a study of blood T cell repertoires in COVID-19. The germline V gene encodes CDR1 SGHNT and CDR2 YYREEE (reference sequence). Trimming removed 6 bases from V and 2 bases from J; junction bases left unmatched: 8. The CDR3 runs to 15 residues. In the study's own analysis: The assay estimated nucleated cells by amplifying reference gene primers. Clones were sequenced by immunoSEQ multiplex PCR, and TCRdb holds only the in-frame ones, with some missing. The V and J calls and clone size are taken from that table; D and trimming were inferred from the DNA. The sample lists fewer than 200,000 clones, around four fifths occurring once.

The source material was PBMCs or T cells enriched from blood (not recorded which). This chain links TRBV5-4 with TRBJ1-1, with 9 bases that match TRBD1. This clonotype originated in a middle-aged man who had recovered from COVID-19. The DNA for the CDR3 is TGTGCCAGCACCCTAACAGGGGGCCTTAACACTGAAGCTTTCTTT. As protein: CASTLTGGLNTEAFF.